The 7 T cell receptor beta chains given below trace back to one sample, sequenced in a study of glioma-infiltrating T cells. Using RNA template, CDR3s of TCR alpha and beta were amplified with iRepertoire arm-PCR. TCRdb processed the multiplex PCR reads anew with MiXCR; each CDR3 protein has one entry. The repertoire includes approximately 400,000 distinct CDR3 sequences, 41% of them detected once, and approximately 12% sits in the top ten. What was sequenced was glioma tissue, nonneoplastic brain tissue, or PBMCs (not recorded which). These receptors all stem from a human donor with low-grade glioma or glioblastoma, undergoing nonglioma brain surgery, or in good health (not recorded which).

This clonotype was seen once. An end of the junction differs from the germline gene, which may be a read error. The V call is TRBV28, the J call TRBJ2-7; perhaps D is TRBD1 or TRBD2 (5 bases each). This CDR3 has 17 amino acids. The germline CDR1 and CDR2 sequences are MDHEN and SYDVKM. CDR3 region: CANSERPGRLLSYEQYF. The CDR3 nucleotides read TGTGCCAACAGTGAACGTCCGGGACGGCTTCTCTCCTACGAGCAGTACTTC.

The chain has TRBV4-2 and TRBJ2-1; unclear D gene. V was trimmed by 1 base and J by 5 bases, leaving 12 bases between them. The CDR3 consists of 15 residues. Germline V gene sequence: CDR1 LGHNA, CDR2 YNFKEQ. This CDR3 reads CASSQGLPRNNEQFF. CDR3 DNA: TGTGCCAGCAGCCAAGGACTCCCCCGAAACAATGAGCAGTTCTTC.

This clonotype was observed a few times. The chain has TRBV2 and TRBJ2-5; no definite D call. Germline values: CDR1 SNHLY, CDR2 FYNNEI. This CDR3 spans 12 amino acids. V was cut by 7 bases and J by 5 bases, with 11 bases left in between. CDR3 nucleotides: TGTGCCAGCAACACGGGTGGGGAGACCCAGTACTTC. The encoded protein is CASNTGGETQYF.

The chain employs TRBV12-3 or TRBV12-4 and TRBJ2-2, with TRBD2 matching over 7 bases. Unmatched junction bases numbered 9, after V lost 3 bases and J lost 5 bases. The CDR3 loop spans 16 amino acids. In nucleotides, the CDR3 is TGTGCCAGCAGTTTCCCGAGATGGGGAGGGACCGGGGAGCTGTTTTTT. Residues: CASSFPRWGGTGELFF.

A few counts support this clonotype. The chain recombines TRBV20-1 with TRBJ1-6, with D unresolved. This CDR3 has 14 amino acids. Germline assignment: CDR1 DFQATT and CDR2 SNEGSKA (reference sequence). Trimming cost V 2 bases and J 16 bases, with 21 bases left between them. The CDR3 here is CSARRTEGLPTLHF. CDR3 nucleotides: TGCAGTGCTAGAAGGACTGAGGGCCTTCCCACACTCCACTTT.

This clonotype was observed a few times. This chain links TRBV28 with TRBJ1-3; D is perhaps TRBD1 (5 bases). Trimming cost V 5 bases and J 7 bases, with 15 bases left between them. The CDR3 runs to 14 residues. Germline V gene data show CDR1 as MDHEN and CDR2 as SYDVKM. CDR3 DNA: TGTGCCAGCAGTCAGGGAGGGGTCCGGAACACCATATATTTT. Translation gives CASSQGGVRNTIYF.

For this clonotype: Given a much more abundant clone one base away, this may be a read error. The limits of the CDR3 on the DNA are not certain, so only TCRdb's listed CDR3 is given. The chain combines TRBV6-1 with TRBJ2-1; TRBD2 was called by the table and not checked on the DNA. The CDR3 spans 15 residues, counting both ends. The germline CDR1 and CDR2 sequences are MNHNS and SASEGT. CDR3 in amino acids: CASSEVASGTNEQLF.